A selection of T cell receptor beta chains follows, all from one sample in a study of PD-1 blockade in mismatch repair-deficient tumors. Generated by immunoSEQ multiplex PCR, the TCRdb table keeps only in-frame clones and is missing some. In the table there are some 100,000 clones, about 79% of which are singletons. The specimen comprised peripheral blood, sampled approximately 36 weeks after starting pembrolizumab. The receptor set was obtained from an adult with mismatch repair-deficient cancer. Both conserved end residues are part of each CDR3. D genes are given only for firm matches. A clone size is listed for some rows: how often the clone was seen (once, few, many), or a class if it is expanded.

d_call,clone_size,v_call,j_call,cdr3_aa,cdr3_nt
TRBD1,.,TRBV5-4,TRBJ1-3,CASSLGVTGRTSGNTIYF,TGTGCCAGCAGCTTGGGCGTGACAGGGCGAACCTCTGGAAACACCATATATTTT
.,few,TRBV7-8,TRBJ2-6,CASSYGASGANVLTF,TGTGCCAGCAGCTATGGGGCGTCTGGGGCCAACGTCCTGACTTTC
TRBD1,.,TRBV10-3,TRBJ1-5,CAITRDRGQPQHF,TGTGCCATCACCCGGGACAGGGGGCAGCCCCAGCATTTT
TRBD2,.,TRBV30,TRBJ2-1,CAWRLSGRASGGEQFF,TGTGCCTGGAGGCTAAGCGGGAGGGCCTCGGGAGGTGAGCAGTTCTTC
.,.,TRBV5-5,TRBJ1-2,CASSSDGTYGYTF,TGTGCCAGCAGCTCTGACGGAACCTATGGCTACACCTTC
TRBD1,.,TRBV2,TRBJ1-5,CASSIGGGGNQPQHF,TGTGCCAGCAGTATTGGAGGGGGCGGCAATCAGCCCCAGCATTTT
.,.,TRBV11-1,TRBJ2-1,CASSLRGDEQFF,TGTGCCAGCAGCTTAAGGGGCGATGAGCAGTTCTTC
.,.,TRBV2,TRBJ2-7,CASSEFSYEQYF,TGTGCCAGCAGTGAATTCTCCTACGAGCAGTACTTC
TRBD1,.,TRBV2,TRBJ1-5,CASSGQGVQPQHF,TGTGCCAGCAGTGGACAGGGGGTTCAGCCCCAGCATTTT
TRBD1,.,TRBV5-5,TRBJ1-1,CASSNGQGTEAFF,TGTGCCAGCAGCAACGGACAGGGAACTGAAGCTTTCTTT
TRBD2,once,TRBV7-2,TRBJ2-7,CASSLAERGLAGVAYEQYF,TGTGCCAGCAGCTTAGCTGAGAGGGGACTAGCGGGAGTTGCCTACGAGCAGTACTTC
.,.,TRBV6-5,TRBJ1-3,CASRQQGSHGNTIYF,TGTGCCAGCAGACAGCAGGGTTCTCATGGAAACACCATATATTTT
.,.,TRBV19,TRBJ1-1,CASSILGMNTEAFF,TGTGCCAGTAGTATTCTGGGCATGAACACTGAAGCTTTCTTT
.,.,TRBV12-5,TRBJ2-2,CASARGSKNTGELFF,TGTGCTAGTGCCCGGGGCAGCAAGAACACCGGGGAGCTGTTTTTT
.,.,TRBV5-6,TRBJ1-2,CASSSPDRYGYTF,TGTGCCAGCAGCTCCCCGGACAGATATGGCTACACCTTC
.,.,TRBV19,TRBJ2-3,CASSSPGSGSDTQYF,TGTGCCAGTAGTTCCCCCGGGAGTGGGTCAGATACGCAGTATTTT
.,.,TRBV29-1,TRBJ1-3,CSVDEGFDRPSSGNTIYF,TGCAGCGTTGATGAAGGGTTCGACAGGCCGTCCTCTGGAAACACCATATATTTT
.,.,TRBV9,TRBJ2-7,CASSVAGSNYEQYF,TGTGCCAGCAGCGTCGCGGGGTCTAACTACGAGCAGTACTTC
TRBD1,.,TRBV7-8,TRBJ1-5,CASSIGQGSNQPQHF,TGTGCCAGCAGCATAGGACAGGGCAGCAATCAGCCCCAGCATTTT
TRBD2,.,TRBV28,TRBJ2-7,CASQRGGSYEQYF,TGTGCCAGCCAGCGGGGAGGCTCCTACGAGCAGTACTTC
TRBD1,.,TRBV5-8,TRBJ1-1,CASSSTGTGGTEAFF,TGTGCCAGCAGCTCCACCGGGACAGGGGGCACTGAAGCTTTCTTT
.,.,TRBV18,TRBJ2-5,CASSPNYGETQYF,TGTGCCAGCTCACCGAATTACGGGGAGACCCAGTACTTC
TRBD1,.,TRBV14,TRBJ1-2,CASSQEDRGLHRDGYTF,TGTGCCAGCAGCCAAGAGGACAGGGGCCTGCACCGTGATGGCTACACCTTC
.,few,TRBV11-3,TRBJ1-3,CASSRQASSGNTIYF,TGTGCCAGCAGCAGACAAGCGAGCTCTGGAAACACCATATATTTT
TRBD1,.,TRBV30,TRBJ1-3,CAWSARTGGNTGNTIYF,TGTGCCTGGAGTGCCCGGACAGGGGGCAATACTGGAAACACCATATATTTT
.,once,TRBV7-2,TRBJ1-4,CASSQIRQTNEKLFF,TGTGCCAGCAGCCAAATTCGGCAGACTAATGAAAAACTGTTTTTT